Below, 18 T cell receptor beta chains from the same sample are listed, as sequenced in a study of blood T cell repertoires in COVID-19 (dated by TCRdb to 2020 to 2021). To prepare the library, the immunoSEQ multiplex PCR assay was applied. TCRdb stores this immuneACCESS table with in-frame sequences only. Part of the clones is absent; in the studies checked, under half of the shortfall reflects unresolved V genes, and no reason is known for the rest. The sample table records over 150,000 clones; around 82% of these occur just once. The top ten hold approximately 11% of the sample. The sequenced sample was peripheral blood. These receptors originate from a man aged 65 to 85 with active or convalescent COVID-19.

This clone was seen once. This chain uses TRBV10-3 with TRBJ2-7, with TRBD2 identical over 8 bases. Germline V lookup: CDR1 ENHRY, CDR2 SYGVKD. The CDR3 extends over 14 amino acids. After removal of 5 bases from V and 3 bases from J, the junction contained 6 bases not matched to a gene. CDR3 DNA sequence: TGTGCCATCAGTCAGAGTAGCGGGAACTACGAGCAGTACTTC. It translates to CAISQSSGNYEQYF.

J is TRBJ2-3 and V is TRBV5-6; 10 bases agree with TRBD2. Germline CDR1 reads SGHDT; CDR2 reads YYEEEE. The trim removed 4 bases at V and 0 bases at J, leaving 5 bases unmatched. There are 16 residues in the CDR3. This chain's CDR3 is CASSPLAGASTDTQYF. The CDR3 DNA is TGTGCCAGCAGCCCTCTAGCGGGGGCTAGCACAGATACGCAGTATTTT. Variable domain in full (rest from reference TRBV5-6 and TRBJ2-3): DAGVTQSPTHLIKTRGQQVTLRCSPKSGHDTVSWYQQALGQGPQFIFQYYEEEERQRGNFPDRFSGHQFPNYSSELNVNALLLGDSALYLCASSPLAGASTDTQYFGPGTRLTVL.

The V and J genes are TRBV7-2 and TRBJ2-7; a possible D gene is TRBD1 (5 bases). The CDR3 runs to 15 residues. V gave up 4 bases and J gave up 5 bases, with 18 bases separating them. Per the germline V gene, CDR1 is SGHTA and CDR2 is FQGNSA. CDR3 in DNA: TGTGCCAGCAGCTCCCAATCGACAGATTTCGACGAGCAGTACTTC. Its translation: CASSSQSTDFDEQYF.

The chain uses TRBV7-8 and TRBJ2-3, with D hard to call. CDR1 and CDR2 from the germline V gene are SGHVS and FQNEAQ. This CDR3 comprises 18 residues. V was pared by 1 base and J by 1 base, with 18 bases between. Here the CDR3 reads CASSLVMGSLRRTDTQYF. Here the CDR3 DNA reads TGTGCCAGCAGCTTAGTTATGGGCTCTCTTAGGCGCACAGATACGCAGTATTTT.

A single count supports this clone. The chain recombines TRBV29-1 with TRBJ1-2, with a weak D call TRBD1 (5 bases). The CDR3 runs to 11 residues. In germline, CDR1 is SQVTM, CDR2 ANQGSEA. The V end was cut by 7 bases, the J end by 7 bases, with 13 bases between. The CDR3 DNA is TGCAGCGGCCTCAGGGATGGTGGCTACACCTTC. Amino acid sequence: CSGLRDGGYTF.

The J gene is TRBJ2-7, the V gene TRBV6-6, with 8 bases fitting TRBD1. The CDR3 is 15 residues long. J lost 6 bases, V lost 5 bases, and 12 bases had no gene match. Germline-derived CDR1 and CDR2 are MNHNY and SVGAGI (reference sequence). The CDR3 is CASSAGQGAVREQYF. Here the CDR3 DNA reads TGTGCCAGCAGTGCCGGACAGGGAGCCGTCCGCGAGCAGTACTTC.

In this sample, this clone is medium-sized. This chain uses TRBV11-2 with TRBJ2-7; 10 bases match TRBD2. Trimming cost V 5 bases and J 1 base; bases outside gene matches: 5. The CDR3 spans 15 residues. CDR1 SGHAT and CDR2 FQNNGV come from the germline V gene. The CDR3 is CASSRKRGGSYEQYF. The CDR3 region has the DNA TGTGCCAGCAGCAGAAAGCGGGGGGGATCCTACGAGCAGTACTTC.

This clone was recorded only once. The rearrangement joins TRBV6-4 to TRBJ2-3; TRBD1 agrees at 9 bases. J lost 3 bases, V lost 2 bases, and 6 bases had no gene match. Germline CDR1 is MRHNA and CDR2 is SNTAGT. This CDR3 spans 16 amino acids. In nucleotides, the CDR3 is TGTGCCAGCAGTGACAAATCCGGGACAGGGACAGATACGCAGTATTTT. It specifies CASSDKSGTGTDTQYF.

This rearrangement joins TRBV4-1 to TRBJ2-7; no clear D. V lost 1 base, J lost 0 bases, and 7 bases lay in between. The CDR3 sequence is 14 residues long. In germline, CDR1 is MGHRA, CDR2 YSYEKL. CDR3 DNA: TGCGCCAGCAGCCAAGGCCACAGCTCCTACGAGCAGTACTTC. This translates into CASSQGHSSYEQYF.

The rearrangement joins TRBV27 to TRBJ2-2; a weak D match, TRBD2 (5 bases). This CDR3 has 15 amino acids. The germline CDR1 and CDR2 sequences are MNHEY and SMNVEV (reference sequence). V lost 3 bases and J 4 bases, leaving 12 bases between the germline ends. CDR3: CASSFEGAPTGELFF. CDR3 DNA sequence: TGTGCCAGCAGTTTTGAGGGAGCACCCACCGGGGAGCTGTTTTTT.

V and J are TRBV2 and TRBJ2-6, with 9 bases identical to TRBD1. Trimming cost V 3 bases and J 4 bases; bases outside gene matches: 7. This CDR3 has 17 residues. Germline CDR1 and CDR2: SNHLY and FYNNEI. The CDR3 reads CASSDPGTGSGANVLTF. In nucleotides, the CDR3 is TGTGCCAGCAGTGACCCCGGGACAGGGTCCGGGGCCAACGTCCTGACTTTC.

The chain combines TRBV10-2 with TRBJ2-6, with a possible D match to TRBD1 (5 bases). Looked up from germline, CDR1 is WSHSY and CDR2 is SAAADI. V lost 5 bases, J lost 14 bases, and 22 bases lay in between. CDR3 length equals 15 residues. CDR3 sequence (DNA): TGCGCCAGCAGTCGAGACTCTGGGGCCCTCGGCCTCCTGACTTTC. It specifies CASSRDSGALGLLTF.

The chain carries TRBV11-3 and TRBJ2-2; 8 bases are shared with TRBD1. The V and J ends lost 0 bases and 0 bases, in that order; junction bases with no gene match: 6. The CDR3 is 18 residues long. The germline gives CDR1 SGHNT, CDR2 YENEEA. CDR3 sequence (DNA): TGTGCCAGCAGCTTAGAGGACAGGGTCCTACCGAACACCGGGGAGCTGTTTTTT. It specifies CASSLEDRVLPNTGELFF.

The table lists this clone with a count of one. This rearrangement joins TRBV19 to TRBJ1-1; tentatively, D is TRBD1 (6 bases). The germline V and J ends were trimmed by 4 bases and 3 bases, with 12 bases remaining between them. This CDR3 is built from 14 residues. Germline CDR1 LNHDA, CDR2 SQIVND (reference sequence). In DNA, the CDR3 is TGTGCCAGTAGTACAAAGGACAGCTACACTGAAGCTTTCTTT. Translated, it gives CASSTKDSYTEAFF. The entire variable domain, with the rest obtained from reference TRBV19 and TRBJ1-1, is as follows: DGGITQSPKYLFRKEGQNVTLSCEQNLNHDAMYWYRQDPGQGLRLIYYSQIVNDFQKGDIAEGYSVSREKKESFPLTVTSAQKNPTAFYLCASSTKDSYTEAFFGQGTRLTVV.

The chain is built from TRBV9 and TRBJ1-6; D uncertain. V lost 1 base, J lost 8 bases, and 7 bases lay in between. CDR3 length: 13 amino acids. Germline-derived CDR1 and CDR2 are SGDLS and YYNGEE. The CDR3 nucleotides are TGTGCCAGCAGCGTAACAGCGGATTCACCCCTCCACTTT. This encodes CASSVTADSPLHF.

The chain is built from TRBV7-2 and TRBJ2-2; maybe TRBD1 (6 bases). CDR1 is SGHTA and CDR2 is FQGNSA in the germline V gene. This CDR3 spans 16 amino acids. The V gene lost 5 bases and the J gene lost 2 bases, with 15 bases spanning the gap. The CDR3, as DNA: TGTGCCAGCAGCCCTTGGGGGACACTTAACACCGGGGAGCTGTTTTTT. As protein: CASSPWGTLNTGELFF.

The chain joins TRBV6-6 to TRBJ1-5, with unresolved D. Trimming stripped 0 bases from V and 0 bases from J, with 9 bases between. Germline CDR1 reads MNHNY; CDR2 reads SVGAGI (reference sequence). The CDR3 spans 16 residues. In nucleotides, the CDR3 is TGTGCCAGCAGTTACTCAGCTGGTGATAGCAATCAGCCCCAGCATTTT. Its translation: CASSYSAGDSNQPQHF.

This chain uses TRBV4-3 with TRBJ2-1; a possible D gene is TRBD1 (6 bases). CDR1 LGHNA and CDR2 YSLEER come from the germline V gene. Between the trimmed V and J ends, which lost 2 bases and 2 bases, there was a span of 19 bases. This CDR3 contains 18 residues. The DNA for the CDR3 is TGCGCCAGCAGCCAACAAAGGTCAGGGGCAGGGACCTACAATGAGCAGTTCTTC. This sequence encodes CASSQQRSGAGTYNEQFF.